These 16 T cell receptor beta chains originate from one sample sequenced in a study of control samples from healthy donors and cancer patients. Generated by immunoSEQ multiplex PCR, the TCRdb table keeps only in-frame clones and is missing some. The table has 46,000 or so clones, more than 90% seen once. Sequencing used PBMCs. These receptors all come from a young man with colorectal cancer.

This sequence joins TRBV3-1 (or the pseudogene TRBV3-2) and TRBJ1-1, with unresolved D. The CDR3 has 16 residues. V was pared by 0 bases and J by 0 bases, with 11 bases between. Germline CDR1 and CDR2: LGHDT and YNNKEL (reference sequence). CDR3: CASSQDPSSMNTEAFF. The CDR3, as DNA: TGTGCCAGCAGCCAAGATCCTAGCAGCATGAACACTGAAGCTTTCTTT.

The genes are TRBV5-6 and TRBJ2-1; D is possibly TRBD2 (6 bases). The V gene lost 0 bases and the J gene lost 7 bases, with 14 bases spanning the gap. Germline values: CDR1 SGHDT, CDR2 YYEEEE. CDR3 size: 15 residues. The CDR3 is CASSLGGTAGNEQFF. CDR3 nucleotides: TGTGCCAGCAGCTTGGGAGGGACTGCCGGGAATGAGCAGTTCTTC.

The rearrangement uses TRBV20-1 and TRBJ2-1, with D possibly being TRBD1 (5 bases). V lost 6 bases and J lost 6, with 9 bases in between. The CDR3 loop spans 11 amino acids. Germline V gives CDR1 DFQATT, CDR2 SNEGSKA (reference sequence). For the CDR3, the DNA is TGCAGTGCCACAGGCGTCAATGAGCAGTTCTTC. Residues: CSATGVNEQFF.

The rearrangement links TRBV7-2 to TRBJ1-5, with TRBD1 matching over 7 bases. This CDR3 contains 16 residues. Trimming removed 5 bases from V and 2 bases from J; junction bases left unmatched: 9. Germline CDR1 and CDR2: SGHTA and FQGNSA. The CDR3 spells CASSPRGEGGNQPQHF. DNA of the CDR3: TGTGCCAGCAGCCCCAGGGGGGAGGGGGGCAATCAGCCCCAGCATTTT.

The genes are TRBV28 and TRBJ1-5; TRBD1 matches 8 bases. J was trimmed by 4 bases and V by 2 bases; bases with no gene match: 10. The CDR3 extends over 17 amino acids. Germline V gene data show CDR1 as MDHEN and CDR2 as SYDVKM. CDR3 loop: CASSLGEGRGRNQPQHF. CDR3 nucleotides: TGTGCCAGCAGTTTAGGAGAGGGCAGGGGGCGTAATCAGCCCCAGCATTTT.

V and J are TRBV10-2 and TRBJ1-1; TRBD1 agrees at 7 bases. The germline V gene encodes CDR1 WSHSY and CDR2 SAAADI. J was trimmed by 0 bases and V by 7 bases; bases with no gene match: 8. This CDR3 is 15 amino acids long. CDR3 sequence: CASKWDRGVNTEAFF. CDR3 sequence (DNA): TGCGCCAGCAAGTGGGACAGAGGGGTGAACACTGAAGCTTTCTTT.

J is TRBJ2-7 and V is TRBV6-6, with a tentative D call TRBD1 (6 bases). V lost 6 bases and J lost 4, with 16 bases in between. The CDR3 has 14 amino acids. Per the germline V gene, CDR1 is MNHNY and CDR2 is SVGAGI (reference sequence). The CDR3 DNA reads TGTGCCAGCAGAATGCAGGGGCTCCAGTACGAGCAGTACGTC. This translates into CASRMQGLQYEQYV.

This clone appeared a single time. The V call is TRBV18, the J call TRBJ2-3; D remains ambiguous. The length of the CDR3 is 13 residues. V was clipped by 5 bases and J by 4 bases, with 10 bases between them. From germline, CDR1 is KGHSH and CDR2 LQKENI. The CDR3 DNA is TGTGCCAGCTCATCCCGACACCCAGATACGCAGTATTTT. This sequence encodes CASSSRHPDTQYF.

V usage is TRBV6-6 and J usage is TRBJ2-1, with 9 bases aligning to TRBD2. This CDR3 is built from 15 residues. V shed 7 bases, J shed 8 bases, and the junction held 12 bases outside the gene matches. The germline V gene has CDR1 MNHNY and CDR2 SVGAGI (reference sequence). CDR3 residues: CASTPGTSLFDEQFF. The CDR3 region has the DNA TGTGCCAGCACTCCCGGGACTAGCCTCTTCGATGAGCAGTTCTTC.

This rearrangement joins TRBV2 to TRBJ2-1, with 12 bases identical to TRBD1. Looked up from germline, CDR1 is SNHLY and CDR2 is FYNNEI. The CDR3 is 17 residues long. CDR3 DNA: TGTGCTCTAGGACGGGACAGGGGGCTCGAGGTGGGGAATGAGCAGTTCTTC. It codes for CALGRDRGLEVGNEQFF.

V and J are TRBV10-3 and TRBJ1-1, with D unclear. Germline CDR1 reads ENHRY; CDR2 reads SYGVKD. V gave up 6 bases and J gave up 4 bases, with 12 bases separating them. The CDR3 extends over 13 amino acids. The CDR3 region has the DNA TGTGCCATCAGGACCACATCCAGCACTGAAGCTTTCTTT. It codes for CAIRTTSSTEAFF.

The CDR3 reads CASSDSMNTEAFF. The CDR3 bases are TGTGCCAGCAGTGACAGCATGAACACTGAAGCTTTCTTT. The chain employs TRBV6-1 and TRBJ1-1; D gene uncertain. This CDR3 spans 13 amino acids. The germline CDR1 and CDR2 sequences are MNHNS and SASEGT. V shed 3 bases and J shed 0 bases, with 5 bases lying between them.

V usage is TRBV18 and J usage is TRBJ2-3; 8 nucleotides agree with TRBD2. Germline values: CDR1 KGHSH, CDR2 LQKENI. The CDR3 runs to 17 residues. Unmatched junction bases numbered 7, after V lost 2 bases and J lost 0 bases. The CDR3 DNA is TGTGCCAGCTCACCAATGGTAGCGGGGACTAGCACAGATACGCAGTATTTT. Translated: CASSPMVAGTSTDTQYF.

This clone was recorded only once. The CDR3 loop is CASSLGTYTNYGYTF. For the CDR3, the DNA is TGTGCCAGCAGCTTGGGAACCTACACTAACTATGGCTACACCTTC. The J gene is TRBJ1-2, the V gene TRBV5-4, with D uncertain. The CDR3 sequence is 15 residues long. The V and J ends lost 0 bases and 0 bases respectively, with 9 bases between them. The germline V gene encodes CDR1 SGHNT and CDR2 YYREEE (reference sequence).

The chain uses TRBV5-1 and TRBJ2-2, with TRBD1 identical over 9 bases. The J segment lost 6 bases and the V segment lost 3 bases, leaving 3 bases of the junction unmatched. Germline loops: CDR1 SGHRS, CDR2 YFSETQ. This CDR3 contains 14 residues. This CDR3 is CASSSRTGAGELFF. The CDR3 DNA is TGCGCCAGCAGCTCTCGGACAGGGGCCGGGGAGCTGTTTTTT.

The CDR3 protein is CASSSGLRTDTQYF. DNA of the CDR3: TGTGCCAGCAGCTCGGGACTCCGCACAGATACGCAGTATTTT. The chain uses TRBV7-2 and TRBJ2-3; tentatively, D is TRBD2 (6 bases). Trimming cost V 4 bases and J 1 base, with 9 bases left between them. In germline, CDR1 is SGHTA, CDR2 FQGNSA. The CDR3 is 14 residues long.